This entry lists 3 T cell receptor beta chains sequenced from one sample in a study of cytomegalovirus exposure and HLA in healthy donors. The primer mix had 60 Vbeta and 13 Jbeta primers. Method: immunoSEQ multiplex PCR; TCRdb's copy keeps in-frame clones and lacks some. The table has 150,000 or so clones, approximately 81% seen once. The specimen was PBMCs. The receptors here all came from a young man in good health and CMV-seronegative.

The gene calls are TRBV7-8 and TRBJ2-7; no clear D. V was pared by 0 bases and J by 3 bases, with 9 bases between. Germline-derived CDR1 and CDR2 are SGHVS and FQNEAQ. There are 14 residues in the CDR3. In DNA form, the CDR3 reads TGTGCCAGCAGCTTAGCGCGGCAGATCTACGAGCAGTACTTC. It is translated as CASSLARQIYEQYF.

The CDR3 DNA sequence: TGTGCCAGCAGCTCAGGACAGGGGGCGGTGGAGCAGTACTTC. This encodes CASSSGQGAVEQYF. The chain recombines TRBV11-2 with TRBJ2-7; TRBD1 matches 11 bases. This CDR3 spans 14 amino acids. Trimming cost V 4 bases and J 7 bases; bases outside gene matches: 6. Germline CDR1 and CDR2: SGHAT and FQNNGV.

The chain uses TRBV10-3 and TRBJ1-3; 10 nucleotides agree with TRBD1. The CDR3 contains 17 residues. V dropped 6 bases and J dropped 1; count of bases not matched to a gene: 9. Germline V gene lookup returns CDR1 ENHRY and CDR2 SYGVKD. The chain's CDR3 is CAIRGGQGFVSGNTIYF. CDR3 bases: TGTGCCATCAGGGGGGGACAGGGGTTTGTTTCTGGAAACACCATATATTTT.